Below are 30 T cell receptor beta chains sequenced from a single sample in a study of technical replicates of blood from a handful of donors. Clones were read by immunoSEQ multiplex PCR, and TCRdb kept only the in-frame ones, dropping some. Counted here are more than 65,000 clones, about 95% occurring once; the ten biggest clones make up 0.25% to 0.3%. The sequencing sample was made of T cells isolated from PBMCs. All receptors derive from a human donor in good health.

The chain carries TRBV28 and TRBJ1-4; 7 positions agree with TRBD1. The CDR3 extends over 13 amino acids. Trimming at V came to 7 bases and at J to 7 bases, leaving 6 bases not matched to a gene. Germline V gene sequence: CDR1 MDHEN, CDR2 SYDVKM. The CDR3 spells CASTLTGFEKLFF. The CDR3 DNA reads TGTGCCAGCACCCTGACAGGGTTTGAAAAACTGTTTTTT.

This clone was recorded once. The chain links TRBV6-5 to TRBJ2-5, with a weak D call TRBD1 (5 bases). The CDR3 runs 14 residues. Germline V lookup: CDR1 MNHEY, CDR2 SVGAGI. Trimming pared 6 bases from V and 5 bases from J, leaving 16 bases between. As DNA, the CDR3 is TGTGCCAGCAGCCGGACATTGGGTAGGGAGACCCAGTACTTC. It is translated as CASSRTLGRETQYF.

The J gene is TRBJ2-3, the V gene TRBV10-1, with TRBD2 identical over 14 bases. The CDR3 consists of 17 residues. Germline CDR1 reads WNHNN; CDR2 reads SYGVQD (reference sequence). The V gene end was trimmed by 3 bases and the J gene end by 4 bases; junction bases not matched to a gene: 6. Here the CDR3 DNA reads TGCGCCAGCAGTGACCCGGGACTAGCGGGGGCCCCAGATACGCAGTATTTT. Encoded protein: CASSDPGLAGAPDTQYF.

The chain couples TRBV10-2 to TRBJ2-7, with TRBD1 matching 8 bases. The CDR3 loop spans 12 amino acids. Germline V lookup: CDR1 WSHSY, CDR2 SAAADI. The J segment lost 6 bases and the V segment lost 8 bases, leaving 6 bases of the junction unmatched. The CDR3 DNA follows: TGCGCCAGCGGCCTAACAGGGGGCGAGCAGTACTTC. Protein product: CASGLTGGEQYF.

The chain recombines TRBV4-1 with TRBJ2-1, with TRBD2 identical over 14 bases. V shed 4 bases and J 7 bases; nucleotides not matched to a gene: 12. Per germline, CDR1 MGHRA and CDR2 YSYEKL. This CDR3 has 18 residues. The CDR3 protein is CASSPRLAGGPMNNEQFF. The CDR3, as DNA: TGCGCCAGCAGCCCGCGACTAGCGGGAGGGCCCATGAATAATGAGCAGTTCTTC.

The chain joins TRBV30 to TRBJ2-5; 8 bases agree with TRBD2. Looked up from germline, CDR1 is GTSNPN and CDR2 is SVGIG (reference sequence). After removal of 0 bases from V and 7 bases from J, the junction contained 1 base not matched to a gene. The CDR3 contains 12 residues. CDR3 in DNA: TGTGCCTGGAGTGTTGCGGGGGGGACCCAGTACTTC. This codes for CAWSVAGGTQYF.

The V and J genes are TRBV28 and TRBJ2-7; TRBD1 might be the D (6 bases). Germline CDR1 reads MDHEN; CDR2 reads SYDVKM. CDR3 size: 14 residues. Trimming removed 2 bases at V and 6 bases at J, with 14 bases between. CDR3 DNA: TGTGCCAGCAGTTTACCGAACAGGGTTAGCGAGCAGTACTTC. Amino acids: CASSLPNRVSEQYF.

The chain is built from TRBV19 and TRBJ2-3, with a possible D match to TRBD1 (5 bases). V dropped 2 bases and J dropped 5 bases, with 8 bases sitting between them. This CDR3 is built from 13 residues. Germline V gives CDR1 LNHDA, CDR2 SQIVND (reference sequence). The DNA of the CDR3 is TGTGCCAGTAGTATATCCGACAGAGATACGCAGTATTTT. This codes for CASSISDRDTQYF.

The V gene is TRBV5-1, the J gene TRBJ1-1, with 9 bases matching TRBD1. Germline V gives CDR1 SGHRS, CDR2 YFSETQ. The V gene end was trimmed by 4 bases and the J gene end by 4 bases; junction bases not matched to a gene: 5. There are 14 residues in the CDR3. CDR3 protein: CASSLPDRGTEAFF. In DNA, the CDR3 is TGCGCCAGCAGCCTTCCGGACAGGGGCACTGAAGCTTTCTTT.

This rearrangement joins TRBV28 to TRBJ1-1, with a tentative D call TRBD1 (6 bases). The CDR3 sequence is 17 residues long. Trimming took off 4 bases at V and 7 bases at J, with 25 bases between the two ends. Germline V gene lookup returns CDR1 MDHEN and CDR2 SYDVKM. CDR3 in amino acids: CASSSSRLLGALDEAFF. For the CDR3, the DNA is TGTGCCAGCAGTTCCTCGCGACTATTGGGGGCGCTGGATGAAGCTTTCTTT.

This chain uses TRBV5-1 with TRBJ2-1; D not resolved. The CDR3 is 12 amino acids. Between the trimmed V and J ends, which lost 4 bases and 3 bases, there was a span of 5 bases. Germline V gene data show CDR1 as SGHRS and CDR2 as YFSETQ. CDR3 in DNA: TGCGCCAGCAGCGCGGACTACAATGAGCAGTTCTTC. It encodes CASSADYNEQFF.

The V and J genes are TRBV14 and TRBJ2-2, with a possible D match to TRBD2 (5 bases). V shed 1 base and J shed 6 bases, with 6 bases lying between them. From germline, CDR1 is SGHDN and CDR2 FVKESK. The CDR3 is 13 residues long. The CDR3 bases are TGTGCCAGCAGCCAAGGAGGGCCCGGGGAGCTGTTTTTT. Its protein is CASSQGGPGELFF.

J is TRBJ1-4 and V is TRBV6-1; D possibly corresponds to TRBD1 (6 bases). Trimming removed 6 bases at V and 3 bases at J, with 14 bases between. Per germline, CDR1 MNHNS and CDR2 SASEGT. The CDR3 totals 15 residues. The CDR3 reads CASSLQGFANEKLFF. CDR3 DNA: TGTGCCAGCAGCCTACAGGGATTTGCTAATGAAAAACTGTTTTTT.

The V call is TRBV18, the J call TRBJ2-3; D unresolved. V lost 0 bases and J lost 2, with 12 bases in between. In germline, CDR1 is KGHSH, CDR2 LQKENI. The CDR3 sequence is 16 residues long. CDR3 residues: CASSPPRPSYTDTQYF. The DNA for the CDR3 is TGTGCCAGCTCACCACCGAGGCCCTCGTACACAGATACGCAGTATTTT. Together with reference TRBV18 and TRBJ2-3, the CDR3 gives the full variable domain: NAGVMQNPRHLVRRRGQEARLRCSPMKGHSHVYWYRQLPEEGLKFMVYLQKENIIDESGMPKERFSAEFPKEGPSILRIQQVVRGDSAAYFCASSPPRPSYTDTQYFGPGTRLTVL.

The chain recombines TRBV18 with TRBJ2-7; D is ambiguous. Germline V gene data show CDR1 as KGHSH and CDR2 as LQKENI. The CDR3 consists of 12 residues. V was shortened by 2 bases and J by 3 bases, with 5 bases between the two germline ends. The chain's CDR3 is CASSPGLYEQYF. The CDR3 nucleotides are TGTGCCAGCTCACCAGGGCTCTACGAGCAGTACTTC.

The chain links TRBV2 to TRBJ2-1; TRBD2 matches 11 bases. From germline, CDR1 is SNHLY and CDR2 FYNNEI. The V and J ends lost 2 bases and 5 bases, in that order; junction bases with no gene match: 8. CDR3 length: 17 amino acids. CDR3 amino acids: CASSENWGTSGHNEQFF. For the CDR3, the DNA is TGTGCCAGCAGTGAAAATTGGGGGACTAGCGGTCACAATGAGCAGTTCTTC.

This chain links TRBV9 with TRBJ2-4; 8 bases fit TRBD1. This CDR3 contains 14 residues. V trimming: 2 bases; J trimming: 6 bases; junction bases outside the gene matches: 4. CDR1 is SGDLS, CDR2 YYNGEE, per germline. The CDR3 loop is CASSVGQEGNIQYF. CDR3 DNA: TGTGCCAGCAGCGTGGGACAGGAGGGAAACATTCAGTACTTC.

The genes are TRBV27 and TRBJ1-1; D is possibly TRBD1 (5 bases). V shed 3 bases and J shed 8 bases, with 10 bases lying between them. The germline CDR1 and CDR2 sequences are MNHEY and SMNVEV (reference sequence). This CDR3 is 12 amino acids long. CDR3 nucleotides: TGTGCCAGCAGTTTTCACGGACAAGAAGCTTTCTTT. Its translation is CASSFHGQEAFF.

This clone was observed once. The V call is TRBV5-4, the J call TRBJ2-4, with a weak D call TRBD1 (6 bases). V gave up 0 bases and J gave up 9 bases, with 13 bases separating them. This CDR3 spans 14 amino acids. Germline V gene sequence: CDR1 SGHNT, CDR2 YYREEE (reference sequence). This chain's CDR3 is CASSLEGGVSIQYF. The DNA of the CDR3 is TGTGCCAGCAGCTTGGAAGGGGGAGTCTCCATTCAGTACTTC.

V usage is TRBV5-1 and J usage is TRBJ2-1; D may be TRBD1 (5 bases). V was trimmed by 4 bases and J by 4 bases, leaving 9 bases between them. Germline CDR1 reads SGHRS; CDR2 reads YFSETQ. This CDR3 has 13 amino acids. The CDR3 DNA is TGCGCCAGCAGCCCCCAGGGATACAATGAGCAGTTCTTC. Encoded protein: CASSPQGYNEQFF.

This chain uses TRBV12-2 with TRBJ2-4; the listed D gene, TRBD2, was not tested against the DNA. TRBV12-2 is recorded as a pseudogene. The CDR3 loop spans 16 amino acids. For the CDR3, the DNA is TGTGCAAGTCGCTTAGCGTTTTTAGACTCAAAAAACATTCAGTACTTC. This gives the protein CASRLAFLDSKNIQYF.

The rearrangement links TRBV10-2 to TRBJ2-2, with D tentatively TRBD2 (7 bases). The CDR3 runs 14 residues. Germline assignment: CDR1 WSHSY and CDR2 SAAADI. The V end lost 8 bases, the J end lost 5 bases, and 15 bases lay between the germline ends. CDR3 sequence: CASEFEGGTGELFF. CDR3 in DNA: TGCGCCAGCGAATTCGAGGGGGGGACCGGGGAGCTGTTTTTT.

This clone was counted only a few times. CDR3: CASSQDGAGRFF. Here the CDR3 DNA reads TGTGCCAGCAGCCAAGATGGGGCGGGGCGGTTCTTC. The chain combines TRBV4-2 with TRBJ2-1; tentatively, D is TRBD2 (6 bases). Germline lookup yields CDR1 LGHNA and CDR2 YNFKEQ. The CDR3 totals 12 residues. Between the trimmed V and J ends, which lost 0 bases and 15 bases, there was a span of 12 bases.

This rearrangement joins TRBV7-9 to TRBJ2-1, with D perhaps TRBD1 (5 bases). Trimming removed 4 bases at V and 6 bases at J, with 13 bases between. This CDR3 contains 14 residues. Germline values: CDR1 SEHNR, CDR2 FQNEAQ (reference sequence). CDR3 nucleotides: TGTGCCAGCAGCTCACAGAGCAGGGTCAATGAGCAGTTCTTC. Translation gives CASSSQSRVNEQFF.

This clone was picked up one time. The CDR3 coding sequence is TGTGCCAGCAGCCCGACATCCAACACTGAAGCTTTCTTT. It yields the protein CASSPTSNTEAFF. The chain has TRBV7-9 and TRBJ1-1; D gene ambiguous. Germline values: CDR1 SEHNR, CDR2 FQNEAQ (reference sequence). The CDR3 consists of 13 residues. V was trimmed by 5 bases and J by 2 bases, leaving 9 bases between them. The variable domain in full, with the rest retrieved from reference TRBV7-9 and TRBJ1-1, is DTGVSQNPRHKITKRGQNVTFRCDPISEHNRLYWYRQTLGQGPEFLTYFQNEAQLEKSRLLSDRFSAERPKGSFSTLEIQRTEQGDSAMYLCASSPTSNTEAFFGQGTRLTVV.

CDR3 sequence reads: CASSYQGAGNTIYF. In nucleotides, the CDR3 is TGTGCCAGCAGTTACCAGGGGGCCGGAAACACCATATATTTT. J is TRBJ1-3 and V is TRBV6-5, with 8 bases aligning to TRBD1. Unmatched junction bases numbered 1, after V lost 2 bases and J lost 4 bases. Looked up from germline, CDR1 is MNHEY and CDR2 is SVGAGI. This CDR3 has 14 residues.

This clone was seen a single time. V usage is TRBV7-9 and J usage is TRBJ1-2; perhaps TRBD1 as D (6 bases). CDR3 length: 18 residues. Deletions cut 6 bases from V and 4 bases from J, with 27 bases between. Germline V gene sequence: CDR1 SEHNR, CDR2 FQNEAQ (reference sequence). The CDR3 region is CASSPSPTYRVAFYGYTF. The CDR3 DNA follows: TGTGCCAGCAGTCCTAGCCCGACTTACAGGGTTGCATTCTATGGCTACACCTTC.

The J gene is TRBJ1-4, the V gene TRBV21-1; the table's D call TRBD1 went unverified against the DNA. TRBV21-1 is flagged as a pseudogene. This CDR3 contains 17 residues. This chain's CDR3 is CASSKGDPGQGCEKLFF. CDR3 nucleotides: TGTGCCAGCAGCAAAGGGGACCCGGGACAGGGGTGCGAAAAACTGTTTTTT.

V gene TRBV9 combines with J gene TRBJ2-7; 9 bases fit TRBD1. V shed 4 bases, J shed 4 bases, and the junction held 15 bases outside the gene matches. The CDR3 has 17 amino acids. CDR1 and CDR2 from the germline V gene are SGDLS and YYNGEE. The CDR3 protein is CASSHPREPGQGYEQYF. CDR3 DNA sequence: TGTGCCAGCAGCCACCCCCGAGAGCCGGGACAGGGTTACGAGCAGTACTTC. The variable domain in full, with the rest retrieved from reference TRBV9 and TRBJ2-7, is DSGVTQTPKHLITATGQRVTLRCSPRSGDLSVYWYQQSLDQGLQFLIQYYNGEERAKGNILERFSAQQFPDLHSELNLSSLELGDSALYFCASSHPREPGQGYEQYFGPGTRLTVT.

The V gene is TRBV4-1, the J gene TRBJ2-7; TRBD2 matches at 8 bases. The germline V gene has CDR1 MGHRA and CDR2 YSYEKL. The CDR3 is 16 residues long. The junction had 12 bases not matched to a gene; V was cut back by 1 base and J by 7 bases. As DNA, the CDR3 is TGCGCCAGCAGCCAAGGGAGAAGCGGGAGAGCAGAAGAGCAGTACTTC. Translating gives CASSQGRSGRAEEQYF.